Below are 18 T cell receptor delta chains sequenced from a single sample in a study of gamma delta lymphoproliferative disorders and STAT genes. TCRdb re-processed the multiplex PCR reads using CATT. The data hold about 1,400 delta-chain clones, with approximately 2.9% observed a single time. Genomic DNA from isolated PBMCs served as the sequencing template. Sequenced input: blood. Every receptor here comes from a human donor with gamma-delta T-cell large granular lymphocyte leukemia.

Worth noting for this clone: TCRdb records a much larger clone's protein for this DNA, with a difference at residue 10 that likely arises from a read error; the protein given is the translation of the DNA. The V gene is TRDV2, the J gene TRDJ1; TRDD3 agrees at 9 bases. V was pared by 0 bases and J by 0 bases, with 7 bases of the junction left unmatched. The CDR3 length is 17 residues. From germline, CDR1 is GEAIGNYY and CDR2 EKD. CDR3 in amino acids: CACDTLTGGMYTDKLIF. The CDR3 nucleotides read TGTGCCTGTGACACCCTTACTGGGGGAATGTACACCGATAAACTCATCTTT.

In the case of this clone: A far more abundant clone sits one base away, making this likely a read error. Other DNA variants within this sample encode the same CDR3. The rearrangement links TRDV2 to TRDJ1; 9 bases are a match to TRDD3. CDR3 length: 17 residues. CDR1 is GEAIGNYY and CDR2 is EKD in the germline V gene. CDR3 DNA sequence: TGTGCCTGTGACACCCTTACTGGGGGAACGTACACTGATAAACTCATCTTT. This gives the protein CACDTLTGGTYTDKLIF.

No V segment was called; the J segment is TRDJ1; the DNA was not used to check the table's D call, TRDD3. The CDR3 runs 20 residues. CDR3 region: CAATSSYWGILVLYTDKLIF. The CDR3 DNA sequence: TGTGCAGCAACTTCCTCGTACTGGGGGATACTAGTGCTGTACACCGATAAACTCATCTTT.

As concerns this clone: The protein in TCRdb stems from a much larger clone and differs at residue 10 from this DNA's translation, likely a read error; here the protein is translated from the DNA. No V gene was called, though TRDJ1 was called as the J gene; the table's D call TRDD3 went unverified against the DNA. The CDR3 contains 15 residues. CDR3 protein: CASILRGTYADKLIF. The CDR3 DNA reads TGTGCCTCCATCCTTAGGGGGACGTACGCCGATAAACTCATCTTT.

As concerns this clone: With a far larger clone one base away, a read error is the likely cause. Other nucleotide sequences from this sample produce the same CDR3. The genes are TRAV38-2/DV8 and TRDJ1; 9 positions match TRDD2. Per germline, CDR1 TSESDYY and CDR2 QEAYKQQN. The CDR3 runs 21 residues. V dropped 2 bases and J dropped 2; count of bases not matched to a gene: 22. CDR3 DNA: TGTGCTTATAGGAGTCCGGCCTTCCTACCGTACTGGGGATCTCGTACCGATAAACTCATCTTT. Translation gives CAYRSPAFLPYWGSRTDKLIF.

This clone was detected a few times. A far more abundant clone sits one base away, making this likely a read error. The sample contains more than one DNA sequence encoding this CDR3. V and J are TRDV1 and TRDJ1; TRDD3 aligns across 13 bases. The CDR3 contains 23 residues. V lost 4 bases to trimming and J lost 0 bases; unmatched junction nucleotides: 23. Germline V gene data show CDR1 as TSWWSYY and CDR2 as QGS. For the CDR3, the DNA is TGTGCTCTTGGGGGCCCTAGATCCTACCCGTACTGGGGGATACGCACTTACACCGATAAACTCATCTTT. Protein sequence: CALGGPRSYPYWGIRTYTDKLIF.

This clone was observed a handful of times. A far larger clone is only one base removed, so a read error is likely. The same CDR3 can be traced to other DNA sequences in this sample. The chain employs TRDV3 and TRDJ1, with D uncertain. Germline V CDR1 and CDR2: TVYSNPD, GDNSRS (reference sequence). Trimming left V 2 bases short and J 5 bases short, with 21 bases between. This CDR3 spans 15 amino acids. CDR3 in DNA: TGTGCCTTTCGCCCGCACACCCGTAGGACTGATAAACTCATCTTT. It translates to CAFRPHTRRTDKLIF.

Judged by abundance, this clone is medium-sized. A much larger clone lies one base from this, so it may be a read error. Other DNA sequences in the sample encode the same CDR3. No V gene was called, and the J gene is TRDJ1; the DNA was not compared with TRDD3, the D call given in the table. There are 16 residues in the CDR3. CDR3 in DNA: TGTGCCTCCCCCAGGAGGTGGGGGCTCATTACCGATAAACTCATCTTT. Protein sequence: CASPRRWGLITDKLIF.

This clone was detected many times. A far larger clone is one nucleotide away, so this likely arose from a read error. V is TRAV38-2/DV8 and J is TRDJ1; 10 bases line up with TRDD3. This CDR3 is built from 21 residues. V trimming: 1 base; J trimming: 4 bases; junction bases outside the gene matches: 22. Germline V gives CDR1 TSESDYY, CDR2 QEAYKQQN. CDR3 loop: CAYRSSTLFPYWGIRLDKLIF. CDR3 bases: TGTGCTTATAGGAGCTCGACACTATTCCCGTACTGGGGGATTCGGCTCGATAAACTCATCTTT.

In its sample, this clone was seen a few times. The mismatch at residue 7 between this DNA's translation and the TCRdb protein of a much larger clone likely reflects a read error; the protein shown is translated from the DNA. The chain uses TRDV3 and TRDJ1; D could derive from TRDD2 or TRDD3 (6 bases each). Trimming left V 3 bases short and J 0 bases short, with 32 bases between. The length of the CDR3 is 20 residues. The germline CDR1 and CDR2 sequences are TVYSNPD and GDNSRS (reference sequence). CDR3 protein: CAFDLPFFSRGGPYTDKLIF. CDR3 nucleotide sequence: TGTGCCTTCGATCTTCCTTTCTTCTCTAGGGGGGGACCCTACACCGATAAACTCATCTTT.

In regard to this clone: The TCRdb record carries a much larger clone's protein, which differs from this DNA's translation at residue 11; a read error is the likely cause, and the protein listed here is the DNA translation. This chain connects TRDV1 to TRDJ1; 7 positions agree with TRDD3. V dropped 3 bases and J dropped 0; count of bases not matched to a gene: 25. Looked up from germline, CDR1 is TSWWSYY and CDR2 is QGS. This CDR3 has 22 residues. The DNA for the CDR3 is TGTGCTCTTGGGGAGTCCTTCTCCCCCTTACCGGGGGATCTTTCTTACACCGATAAACTCATCTTT. Translating gives CALGESFSPLPGDLSYTDKLIF.

There are a few counts of this clone. The TCRdb protein, from a much larger clone, departs from this DNA's translation at residue 3, likely by read error; the protein shown derives from the DNA. The V and J genes are TRDV1 and TRDJ1; D may correspond to TRDD2 or TRDD3 (5 bases each). This CDR3 spans 19 amino acids. Germline CDR1 is TSWWSYY and CDR2 is QGS. CDR3 sequence: CAFGEAAPYQPSYTDKLIF. In DNA, the CDR3 is TGTGCTTTTGGGGAAGCCGCTCCCTACCAGCCTTCGTACACCGATAAACTCATCTTT.

By share of the sample, this clone is large. At the DNA level, this CDR3 is encoded by other sequences in the same sample as well. The rearrangement uses TRDV2 and TRDJ1; 9 bases line up with TRDD3. Germline CDR1 GEAIGNYY, CDR2 EKD. Trimming at V came to 0 bases and at J to 0 bases, leaving 7 bases not matched to a gene. The CDR3 is 17 residues long. The DNA for the CDR3 is TGTGCCTGTGACACCCTTACTGGGGGAACGTACACCGATAAACTCATCTTT. It encodes CACDTLTGGTYTDKLIF.

This clone appeared a few times. A far bigger clonotype differs at one base, so this is likely a read error. The chain uses TRAV38-2/DV8 and TRDJ1; 9 positions agree with TRDD2. Here the J gene came from matching the DNA to germline, since TCRdb omits it. CDR1 is TSESDYY, CDR2 QEAYKQQN, per germline. After removal of 1 base from V and 2 bases from J, the junction contained 21 bases not matched to a gene. The CDR3 is 21 amino acids. The CDR3 here is CAYRSPAFLPYWGSRTDKLIF. DNA for the CDR3: TGTGCTTATAGGAGCCCGGCCTTCCTACCGTACTGGGGATCTCGGACCGATAAACTCATCTTT.

By frequency in the sample, this clone is large. At the DNA level, this CDR3 is encoded by other sequences in the same sample as well. CDR3 nucleotides: TGTGCTCTTGGGGACCTTCACGGGGATTACACCGATAAACTCATCTTT. Amino acids: CALGDLHGDYTDKLIF. The V and J genes are TRDV1 and TRDJ1; tentatively, D is TRDD3 (6 bases). Between the trimmed V and J ends, which lost 3 bases and 0 bases, there was a span of 14 bases. The CDR3 covers 16 residues. From germline, CDR1 is TSWWSYY and CDR2 QGS.

As for this clone: TCRdb's entry gives the protein of a much larger clone, which mismatches this DNA's translation at residue 19, likely from a read error; the protein reported here is translated from the DNA. The chain carries TRAV38-2/DV8 and TRDJ1, with TRDD3 identical over 10 bases. The germline V gene encodes CDR1 TSESDYY and CDR2 QEAYKQQN. The CDR3 sequence is 21 residues long. DNA for the CDR3: TGTGCTTATAGGAGCTCGACACTATTCCCGTACTGGGGGATTCGGCCCGATAAATTCATCTTT. Protein product: CAYRSSTLFPYWGIRPDKFIF.

Remarks on this clone: A far larger clone is a single base away, which makes a read error likely. Because the CDR3's place on the DNA is in doubt, the DNA is left out and the CDR3 is given as listed by TCRdb. V usage is TRDV1 and J usage is TRDJ1; TRDD3 is taken as the D call from the table, unchecked against the DNA. CDR1 is TSWWSYY, CDR2 QGS, per germline. With termini counted, the CDR3 has 17 amino acids. This chain's CDR3 is CALGENNLWGYTDKLIF.

This clone came up a few times. TCRdb's protein, taken from a much larger clone, differs from this DNA's translation at residue 7, likely owing to a read error; the protein displayed comes from the DNA. The V gene is TRDV2, the J gene TRDJ1; perhaps TRDD3 as D (6 bases). The CDR3 consists of 16 residues. Germline V gene lookup returns CDR1 GEAIGNYY and CDR2 EKD. V was trimmed by 7 bases and J by 3 bases, leaving 23 bases between them. As DNA, the CDR3 is TGTGCCTGGGGGGACTGGGAGTTGTCAGGTCCCGATAAACTCATCTTT. Amino acid sequence: CAWGDWELSGPDKLIF.